The entry below describes one T cell receptor beta chain. The antigen this receptor binds is unknown. No base-level quality is on record; no much larger clone is a single base apart. According to the germline V gene (reference sequence), CDR1 reads LNHDA and CDR2 reads SQIVND. V is cut by 2 bases and J by 0 bases, and the space between the germline ends is 5 bases. Spanning cysteine to phenylalanine, the CDR3 consists of 13 amino acids. This entry keeps only the CDR3 DNA: 39 bases, framed from base 1. TCR beta chain CDR3 regions were immunosequenced using the ImmunoSEQ Assay (Adaptive Biotechnologies). In the source study's methods: The ImmunoSEQ Analyzer platform was used to export TCRB rearrangements, read counts, read proportions and gene usage. T-cell clonality was computed as 1 minus Pielou's evenness on productive rearrangements. In the clonal space homeostasis analysis, clonotypes were grouped as rare, small, medium, large or hyperexpanded (0.01 to 1 of the repertoire). TCR productive clonality was compared across immune clusters C1, C2 and C3 using the Wilcoxon rank sum test. TCRdb took over this immuneACCESS table, retaining in-frame rearrangements with V and J assigned. Such tables are incomplete; in checked studies, under half of the missing clones stem from an unresolved V gene, and the remainder is unexplained. D and trimming were read from the DNA, whereas the V and J calls and clone size are those reported in that table. This sample holds some 5,200 clones; about three quarters were observed only once. The biggest ten clones account for under 7.5% of the sample.

The data derive from a study of the immune and genomic landscape of osteosarcoma (dated by TCRdb to 2020 to 2022). For context, the study as a whole: The overall cohort comprised 45 to 55 pediatric and adult patients with high-grade osteosarcoma, with a median age at diagnosis of approximately 30 years (range about 5-90). The cohort was enriched for poor-risk disease, as unfavorable pathologic response to standard therapy was shown in under 80% of the cohort and over 65% of the cohort were deceased. In the overall cohort, 55% to 65% of patients were male, and localized disease at diagnosis was presented by 70% to 85% of patients. Osteosarcoma specimens were profiled with whole genome, RNA and T-cell receptor sequencing plus immunohistochemistry and reverse phase protein arrays so that immunogenic potential could be defined. The osteosarcoma immunogenomic landscape was characterized by integrating TCR sequencing results with transcriptome, protein array and immunostaining data. The study aimed to explain the limited clinical activity of immune checkpoint inhibitors in osteosarcoma. Each of a few patients provided a couple of samples from the same tumor site. What the study reported, not specific to this receptor: Higher TCR productive clonality was observed in the immune-hot C3 cluster than in the cold C1 cluster, although TCR productive clonality remained low overall. Because osteosarcoma is rare and all possible samples were collected, sample size was not determined by any statistical method. The clonality benchmarks were taken from external normal skin and healthy peripheral blood data instead of from matched normal tissue. Productive TCR clonality was low overall, averaging 0.09 with a maximum of roughly 0.3, suggesting limited T-cell clonal expansion. In five cases, a single hyperexpanded clone dominated the repertoire, and each of these five cases had fewer than 100 T-cell clonotypes. Matched blood was collected from only two patients, alongside the frozen tumor specimens.

The specimens were post-treatment primary, local recurrence and metastasis tumors obtained from patients with a poor prognosis. This receptor chain uses TRBV19 and TRBJ2-7; no D gene is confidently identified. Specimen: osteosarcoma tumor tissue from the lung. The receptor was isolated from a human donor with osteosarcoma. The CDR3 region has the sequence CASSISSSYEQYF. In nucleotides, the sequence is TGTGCCAGTAGTATATCGAGCTCCTACGAGCAGTACTTC. Reference TRBV19 and TRBJ2-7 proteins supply the regions before and after the CDR3; the full variable domain is: DGGITQSPKYLFRKEGQNVTLSCEQNLNHDAMYWYRQDPGQGLRLIYYSQIVNDFQKGDIAEGYSVSREKKESFPLTVTSAQKNPTAFYLCASSISSSYEQYFGPGTRLTVT.